Listed here are 31 T cell receptor beta chains from one sample, sequenced in a study of control samples from healthy donors and cancer patients. The table came from immunoSEQ multiplex PCR; TCRdb's copy has only in-frame clones and leaves some out. This sample carries 180,000 or so clones, roughly 89% of them seen once, and the ten largest clones take approximately 1.4%. Sequencing used blood. All receptors come from a woman under 40 in good health.

The chain links TRBV3-1 (or the pseudogene TRBV3-2) to TRBJ2-3, with unresolved D. Germline CDR1 reads LGHDT; CDR2 reads YNNKEL (reference sequence). The CDR3 length is 14 residues. The V end lost 3 bases, the J end lost 0 bases, and 7 bases lay between the germline ends. Written as DNA, the CDR3 is TGTGCCAGCAGCCATCAGGCTAGCACAGATACGCAGTATTTT. It yields the protein CASSHQASTDTQYF.

This chain connects TRBV11-2 to TRBJ1-5; D gene ambiguous. V lost 1 base and J 3 bases, leaving 7 bases between the germline ends. The germline gives CDR1 SGHAT, CDR2 FQNNGV. The CDR3 contains 14 residues. CDR3 sequence (DNA): TGTGCCAGCAGCTTAGGGCGCCACAATCAGCCCCAGCATTTT. Translation: CASSLGRHNQPQHF. The full variable domain, with the rest looked up from reference TRBV11-2 and TRBJ1-5, is EAGVAQSPRYKIIEKRQSVAFWCNPISGHATLYWYQQILGQGPKLLIQFQNNGVVDDSQLPKDRFSAERLKGVDSTLKIQPAKLEDSAVYLCASSLGRHNQPQHFGDGTRLSIL.

V usage is TRBV21-1 and J usage is TRBJ1-1; no check of the table's D call, TRBD1, against the DNA was made. TRBV21-1 is a known pseudogene. CDR3 length: 15 amino acids. The CDR3 loop is CASSNEGAGDTEAFF. The CDR3 DNA reads as TGTGCCAGCAGCAACGAAGGGGCTGGTGACACTGAAGCTTTCTTT.

This chain uses TRBV5-1 with TRBJ2-6, with 9 bases identical to TRBD1. V was pared by 0 bases and J by 0 bases, with 1 base of the junction left unmatched. Germline loops: CDR1 SGHRS, CDR2 YFSETQ. This CDR3 is built from 17 residues. The CDR3 here is CASSLGQGGSGANVLTF. CDR3 nucleotides: TGCGCCAGCAGCTTGGGACAGGGGGGCTCTGGGGCCAACGTCCTGACTTTC. The entire variable domain, with the rest obtained from reference TRBV5-1 and TRBJ2-6, is as follows: KAGVTQTPRYLIKTRGQQVTLSCSPISGHRSVSWYQQTPGQGLQFLFEYFSETQRNKGNFPGRFSGRQFSNSRSEMNVSTLELGDSALYLCASSLGQGGSGANVLTFGAGSRLTVL.

This clone was seen only once. In DNA, the CDR3 is TGTGCCAGCAGCTTAGGGGTAGCGGGGGCCTACGAGCAGTACTTC. It is translated as CASSLGVAGAYEQYF. The chain uses TRBV7-2 and TRBJ2-7, with TRBD2 matching over 9 bases. Germline values: CDR1 SGHTA, CDR2 FQGNSA. V shed 1 base and J 2 bases; nucleotides not matched to a gene: 3. This CDR3 contains 15 residues.

V gene TRBV18 combines with J gene TRBJ2-1; D is possibly TRBD1 (5 bases). V was pared by 3 bases and J by 7 bases, with 7 bases between. The CDR3 sequence is 12 residues long. Germline values: CDR1 KGHSH, CDR2 LQKENI. The CDR3: CASSPWTNEQFF. CDR3 bases: TGTGCCAGCTCACCCTGGACAAATGAGCAGTTCTTC.

The gene calls are TRBV9 and TRBJ2-2; 7 bases line up with TRBD2. The germline V gene encodes CDR1 SGDLS and CDR2 YYNGEE. Trimming at V came to 1 base and at J to 4 bases, leaving 10 bases not matched to a gene. The CDR3 has 17 residues. The chain's CDR3 is CASSVPPAGPSTGELFF. In DNA, the CDR3 is TGTGCCAGCAGCGTACCACCAGCGGGACCGAGCACCGGGGAGCTGTTTTTT.

The V gene is TRBV16, the J gene TRBJ1-1; the match to TRBD1 covers 12 bases. The CDR3 length is 15 residues. The V gene's germline CDR1 is KGHSY and CDR2 FQNENV. V lost 0 bases, J lost 11 bases, and 7 bases stayed unmatched. The CDR3 is CASSQSPGQGAGAFF. CDR3 coding DNA: TGTGCCAGCAGCCAATCCCCGGGACAGGGGGCTGGGGCTTTCTTT.

This clone showed up just once. This chain connects TRBV30 to TRBJ2-7, with D perhaps matching TRBD1 (5 bases). V lost 5 bases and J lost 4, with 9 bases in between. CDR3 size: 11 residues. Germline V gene data show CDR1 as GTSNPN and CDR2 as SVGIG (reference sequence). Here the CDR3 reads CAWDRTYEQYF. For the CDR3, the DNA is TGTGCCTGGGACAGAACGTACGAGCAGTACTTC.

The rearrangement uses TRBV23-1 and TRBJ1-5; 9 bases align to TRBD1. TRBV23-1 is sorted into the ORF group, with uncertain function. The CDR3 is 16 residues long. V shed 3 bases, J shed 6 bases, and the junction held 9 bases outside the gene matches. CDR3 nucleotide sequence: TGCGCCAGCAGTCAGTCCGGGACAGGGTACTGTCAGCCCCAGCATTTT. This codes for CASSQSGTGYCQPQHF.

The genes are TRBV14 and TRBJ2-7; 10 bases align to TRBD1. In germline, CDR1 is SGHDN, CDR2 FVKESK. Trimming cost V 2 bases and J 3 bases; bases outside gene matches: 7. This CDR3 contains 16 residues. The CDR3 DNA reads as TGTGCCAGCAGCCAACAGGGGGGGACAGGGGACTACGAGCAGTACTTC. This encodes CASSQQGGTGDYEQYF.

The rearrangement links TRBV6-5 to TRBJ2-1; 9 bases map to TRBD2. The germline gives CDR1 MNHEY, CDR2 SVGAGI. The CDR3 is made up of 16 amino acids. V dropped 4 bases and J dropped 0; count of bases not matched to a gene: 4. The CDR3 region has the DNA TGTGCCAGCAGTTTGAATAGCGGGAGCTCCTACAATGAGCAGTTCTTC. It codes for CASSLNSGSSYNEQFF.

The V gene is TRBV28, the J gene TRBJ2-7; TRBD2 might be the D (5 bases). V lost 3 bases, J lost 5 bases, and 8 bases lay in between. The CDR3 is made up of 12 amino acids. The germline CDR1 and CDR2 sequences are MDHEN and SYDVKM. As DNA, the CDR3 is TGTGCCAGCAGTTTTCTGGAGGACGAGCAGTACTTC. This codes for CASSFLEDEQYF.

The chain is built from TRBV6-2 or TRBV6-3 and TRBJ1-1; TRBD1 aligns across 7 bases. The germline V gene has CDR1 MNHEY and CDR2 SVGEGT. J gave up 4 bases and V 4 bases, and 6 bases lay outside the gene matches. This CDR3 comprises 14 residues. The CDR3 protein is CASSSLRGSTEAFF. CDR3 nucleotide sequence: TGTGCCAGCAGTTCGCTCAGGGGGAGCACTGAAGCTTTCTTT.

This chain joins TRBV27 and TRBJ1-2, with D unclear. CDR3 length: 15 amino acids. Germline-derived CDR1 and CDR2 are MNHEY and SMNVEV (reference sequence). The V end lost 3 bases, the J end lost 1 base, and 12 bases lay between the germline ends. This CDR3 is CASSFRAANNYGYTF. The CDR3, as DNA: TGTGCCAGCAGTTTTAGGGCCGCGAATAACTATGGCTACACCTTC.

The genes are TRBV11-1 and TRBJ2-2; the match to TRBD2 covers 8 bases. Looked up from germline, CDR1 is SGHAT and CDR2 is FQDESV (reference sequence). V trimming: 5 bases; J trimming: 5 bases; junction bases outside the gene matches: 7. The CDR3 totals 15 residues. CDR3 sequence (DNA): TGTGCCAGCAGCCCCAGCGGGAGAGTGACCGGGGAGCTGTTTTTT. Amino acids: CASSPSGRVTGELFF. Looking up the rest from reference TRBV11-1 and TRBJ2-2 gives the full variable domain: EAEVAQSPRYKITEKSQAVAFWCDPISGHATLYWYRQILGQGPELLVQFQDESVVDDSQLPKDRFSAERLKGVDSTLKIQPAELGDSAMYLCASSPSGRVTGELFFGEGSRLTVL.

The J gene is TRBJ1-2, the V gene TRBV7-9; D gene ambiguous. From germline, CDR1 is SEHNR and CDR2 FQNEAQ (reference sequence). CDR3 length: 13 residues. The V and J ends lost 1 base and 4 bases respectively, with 7 bases between them. The CDR3 DNA reads TGTGCCAGCAGCTTAGTTGGCAGCTATGGCTACACCTTC. It specifies CASSLVGSYGYTF.

The chain carries TRBV2 and TRBJ2-7; 9 bases map to TRBD2. The CDR3 loop spans 16 amino acids. Germline V gene sequence: CDR1 SNHLY, CDR2 FYNNEI. The V gene end was trimmed by 5 bases and the J gene end by 4 bases; junction bases not matched to a gene: 12. The CDR3 DNA reads TGTGCCAGCAGTCGGGATAGCGGGGGCCTAACTTACGAGCAGTACTTC. Translated, it gives CASSRDSGGLTYEQYF. The whole variable domain, remainder taken from reference TRBV2 and TRBJ2-7, is EPEVTQTPSHQVTQMGQEVILRCVPISNHLYFYWYRQILGQKVEFLVSFYNNEISEKSEIFDDQFSVERPDGSNFTLKIRSTKLEDSAMYFCASSRDSGGLTYEQYFGPGTRLTVT.

The rearrangement joins TRBV13 to TRBJ1-5; 8 bases are a match to TRBD1. CDR3 length: 15 amino acids. With V trimmed by 0 bases and J by 7 bases, 5 bases remained unmatched. The germline gives CDR1 PRHDT, CDR2 FYEKMQ (reference sequence). CDR3 sequence (DNA): TGTGCCAGCAGCTTAGGACAACAGGGGGGGCAGCCCCAGCATTTT. It specifies CASSLGQQGGQPQHF.

This chain connects TRBV6-2 or TRBV6-3 to TRBJ2-5; 10 bases line up with TRBD2. The CDR3 extends over 16 amino acids. Germline V gene lookup returns CDR1 MNHEY and CDR2 SVGEGT. Trimming cost V 5 bases and J 5 bases; bases outside gene matches: 11. The CDR3 protein is CASSPSGSGRLETQYF. CDR3 coding DNA: TGTGCCAGCAGTCCCTCGGGTAGCGGGAGGCTGGAGACCCAGTACTTC.

This chain uses TRBV4-2 with TRBJ2-1, with D perhaps matching TRBD1 (5 bases). V was trimmed by 3 bases and J by 3 bases, leaving 9 bases between them. Germline loops: CDR1 LGHNA, CDR2 YNFKEQ. CDR3 length: 14 residues. CDR3: CASSHHDSYNEQFF. The CDR3 nucleotides read TGTGCCAGCAGCCATCACGACAGCTACAATGAGCAGTTCTTC.

The CDR3 loop is CASSFRAAYSNQPQHF. The DNA for the CDR3 is TGTGCCAGCAGCTTTCGGGCGGCGTATAGCAATCAGCCCCAGCATTTT. The V gene is TRBV7-8, the J gene TRBJ1-5, with D unresolved. Germline CDR1 is SGHVS and CDR2 is FQNEAQ. V was trimmed by 3 bases and J by 0 bases, leaving 12 bases between them. This CDR3 comprises 16 residues.

The V and J genes are TRBV7-2 and TRBJ2-7; D not certain. V shed 1 base and J shed 3 bases, with 10 bases lying between them. This CDR3 region has 14 residues. Per germline, CDR1 SGHTA and CDR2 FQGNSA. CDR3 DNA: TGTGCCAGCAGCTTAGGCAGCAGCGTCTACGAGCAGTACTTC. It translates to CASSLGSSVYEQYF.

The chain links TRBV2 to TRBJ1-4; D perhaps matches TRBD1 (5 bases). The CDR3 is 13 residues long. Germline V gene sequence: CDR1 SNHLY, CDR2 FYNNEI. V lost 6 bases, J lost 4 bases, and 9 bases lay in between. The CDR3 DNA reads TGTGCCAGCAGCAGGGACCTTAATGAAAAACTGTTTTTT. Encoded protein: CASSRDLNEKLFF.

V is TRBV29-1 and J is TRBJ2-7, with 7 bases lining up with TRBD1. CDR1 is SQVTM, CDR2 ANQGSEA, per germline. The CDR3 is 14 residues long. The trim removed 1 base at V and 4 bases at J, leaving 7 bases unmatched. CDR3 residues: CSVEVTGSRYEQYF. The DNA of the CDR3 is TGCAGCGTTGAAGTGACAGGGTCACGATACGAGCAGTACTTC.

This chain uses TRBV6-4 with TRBJ2-2, with TRBD2 matching 8 bases. Germline trimming cut 2 bases from V and 7 bases from J; bases unmatched to any gene: 9. CDR1 and CDR2 from the germline V gene are MRHNA and SNTAGT. The CDR3 runs to 16 residues. CDR3: CASSDIAGGPIGELFF. DNA for the CDR3: TGTGCCAGCAGTGACATTGCGGGAGGCCCTATCGGGGAGCTGTTTTTT.

The CDR3 is CASSFSGDGTDTQYF. The CDR3 DNA reads TGTGCCAGCAGCTTTTCCGGGGACGGCACAGATACGCAGTATTTT. V gene TRBV11-3 combines with J gene TRBJ2-3; D might be TRBD1 or TRBD2, each matching 5 bases. With 3 bases removed from V and 1 base from J, the gap between germline ends came to 11 bases. The germline V gene encodes CDR1 SGHNT and CDR2 YENEEA. The CDR3 contains 15 residues. The full variable domain, in which reference TRBV11-3 and TRBJ2-3 provide the parts outside the CDR3, is EAGVVQSPRYKIIEKKQPVAFWCNPISGHNTLYWYLQNLGQGPELLIRYENEEAVDDSQLPKDRFSAERLKGVDSTLKIQPAELGDSAVYLCASSFSGDGTDTQYFGPGTRLTVL.

V is TRBV28 and J is TRBJ2-7; 10 nucleotides line up with TRBD2. The CDR3 runs to 14 residues. The ends lost 7 bases at V and 0 bases at J; junction bases unmatched: 3. CDR1 MDHEN and CDR2 SYDVKM come from the germline V gene. The DNA of the CDR3 is TGTGCCAGCATAGCTAGCGGGAGCTCCTACGAGCAGTACTTC. It specifies CASIASGSSYEQYF. Based on the CDR3 plus reference TRBV28 and TRBJ2-7, the full variable domain is DVKVTQSSRYLVKRTGEKVFLECVQDMDHENMFWYRQDPGLGLRLIYFSYDVKMKEKGDIPEGYSVSREKKERFSLILESASTNQTSMYLCASIASGSSYEQYFGPGTRLTVT.

This chain links TRBV4-3 with TRBJ1-2; 10 bases agree with TRBD1. Unmatched junction bases numbered 3, after V lost 2 bases and J lost 6 bases. In germline, CDR1 is LGHNA, CDR2 YSLEER. The CDR3 is 14 amino acids. The CDR3 protein is CASSQRTGGNGYTF. The CDR3 DNA reads TGCGCCAGCAGCCAACGGACAGGGGGAAATGGCTACACCTTC.

The V and J genes are TRBV20-1 and TRBJ2-7; D is possibly TRBD1 (6 bases). Trimming cost V 3 bases and J 6 bases, with 12 bases left between them. The CDR3 has 12 amino acids. CDR1 and CDR2 from the germline V gene are DFQATT and SNEGSKA (reference sequence). CDR3 protein: CSASTGGAEQYF. The DNA of the CDR3 is TGCAGTGCTAGTACTGGGGGCGCCGAGCAGTACTTC.

J is TRBJ2-1 and V is TRBV28; 12 positions match TRBD2. The V gene end was trimmed by 2 bases and the J gene end by 5 bases; junction bases not matched to a gene: 4. Germline V gene data show CDR1 as MDHEN and CDR2 as SYDVKM. The CDR3 has 16 amino acids. The CDR3 coding sequence is TGTGCCAGCAGTTTACCCGGACTAGCGGGAAACAATGAGCAGTTCTTC. Translated: CASSLPGLAGNNEQFF.